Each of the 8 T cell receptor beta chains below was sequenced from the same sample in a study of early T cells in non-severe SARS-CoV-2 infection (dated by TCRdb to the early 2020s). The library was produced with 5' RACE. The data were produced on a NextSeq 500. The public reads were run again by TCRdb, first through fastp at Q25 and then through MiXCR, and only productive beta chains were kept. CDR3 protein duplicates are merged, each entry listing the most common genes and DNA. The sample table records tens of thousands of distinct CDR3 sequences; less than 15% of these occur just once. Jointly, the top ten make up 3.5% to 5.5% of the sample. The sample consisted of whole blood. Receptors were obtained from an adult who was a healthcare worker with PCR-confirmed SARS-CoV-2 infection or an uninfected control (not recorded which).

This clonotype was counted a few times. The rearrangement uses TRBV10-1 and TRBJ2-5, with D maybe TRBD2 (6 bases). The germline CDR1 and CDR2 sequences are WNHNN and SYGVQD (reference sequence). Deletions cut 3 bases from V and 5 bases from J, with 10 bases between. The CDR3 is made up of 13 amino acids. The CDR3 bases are TGCGCCAGCAGTGACCGGGAGCTGGAGACCCAGTACTTC. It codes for CASSDRELETQYF.

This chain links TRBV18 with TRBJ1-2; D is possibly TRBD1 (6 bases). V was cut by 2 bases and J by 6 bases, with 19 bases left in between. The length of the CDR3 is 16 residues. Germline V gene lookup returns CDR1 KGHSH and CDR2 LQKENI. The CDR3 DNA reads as TGTGCCAGCTCACCAAGTATTGGGTCACAGGGCGATGGCTACACCTTC. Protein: CASSPSIGSQGDGYTF.

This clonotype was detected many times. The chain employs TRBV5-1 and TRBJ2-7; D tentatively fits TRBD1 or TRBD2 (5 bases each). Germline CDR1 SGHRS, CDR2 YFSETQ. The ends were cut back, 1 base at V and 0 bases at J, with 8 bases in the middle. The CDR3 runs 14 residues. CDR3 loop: CASSLLGDSYEQYF. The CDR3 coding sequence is TGCGCCAGCAGCTTGTTGGGGGACTCCTACGAGCAGTACTTC.

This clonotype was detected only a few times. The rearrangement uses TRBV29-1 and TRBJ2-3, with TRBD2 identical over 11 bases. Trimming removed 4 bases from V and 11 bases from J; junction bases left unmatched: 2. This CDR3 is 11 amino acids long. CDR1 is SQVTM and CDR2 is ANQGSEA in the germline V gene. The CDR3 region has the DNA TGCAGCGTTGGGCTAGCGGGGGGGCAGTATTTT. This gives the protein CSVGLAGGQYF.

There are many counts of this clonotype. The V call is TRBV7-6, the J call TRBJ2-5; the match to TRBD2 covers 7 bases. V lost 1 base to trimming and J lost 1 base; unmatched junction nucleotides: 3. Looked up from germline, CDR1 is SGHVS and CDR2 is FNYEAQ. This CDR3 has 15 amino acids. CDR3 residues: CASSLDGRSQETQYF. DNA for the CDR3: TGTGCCAGCAGCTTAGACGGGAGGAGCCAAGAGACCCAGTACTTC.

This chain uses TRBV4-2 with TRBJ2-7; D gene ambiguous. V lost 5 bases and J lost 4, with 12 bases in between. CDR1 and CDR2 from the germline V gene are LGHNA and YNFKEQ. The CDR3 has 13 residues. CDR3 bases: TGTGCCAGCAGCTCATGGGATGGATACGAGCAGTACTTC. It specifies CASSSWDGYEQYF.

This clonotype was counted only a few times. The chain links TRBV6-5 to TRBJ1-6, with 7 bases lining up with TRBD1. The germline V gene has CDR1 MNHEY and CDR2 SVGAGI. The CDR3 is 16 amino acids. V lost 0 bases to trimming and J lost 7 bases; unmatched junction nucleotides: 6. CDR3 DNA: TGTGCCAGCAGTTACTCGGGACAGAATAGGAATTCACCCCTCCACTTT. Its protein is CASSYSGQNRNSPLHF.

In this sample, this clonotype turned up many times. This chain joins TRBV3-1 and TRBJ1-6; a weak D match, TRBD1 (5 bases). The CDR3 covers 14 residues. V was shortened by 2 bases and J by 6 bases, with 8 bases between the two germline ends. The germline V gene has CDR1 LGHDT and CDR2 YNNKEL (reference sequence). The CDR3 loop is CASSQQGGNSPLHF. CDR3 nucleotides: TGTGCCAGCAGCCAACAGGGTGGTAATTCACCCCTCCACTTT.